This entry lists 8 T cell receptor beta chains sequenced from one sample in a study of post-analysis software for immune sequencing data. Findings and limits, study-wide: Included in a set of about five TRBV segments more frequent in patients than controls were TRBV5-6, TRBV5-1 and TRBV20-1.

Sequencing libraries made from TCR beta cDNA carried unique molecular identifiers. TCRdb fed the PCR reads into MiXCR, producing one record per CDR3 protein. The table includes a few hundred thousand distinct CDR3 sequences, roughly 38% detected once. The antigens of these receptors remain unknown. The sample comprised blood. The receptors stem from a girl aged 2 to 9 with multiple sclerosis.

CDR3 amino acids: CSVVRDTQYF. CDR3 in DNA: TGCAGCGTTGTTCGAGATACGCAGTATTTT. The genes are TRBV29-1 and TRBJ2-3; D uncertain. V lost 4 bases to trimming and J lost 5 bases, with 4 bases between them. The CDR3 sequence is 10 residues long. Per germline, CDR1 SQVTM and CDR2 ANQGSEA.

This chain joins TRBV12-3 or TRBV12-4 and TRBJ2-1, with 7 bases that match TRBD2. This CDR3 has 16 residues. After removal of 4 bases from V and 4 bases from J, the junction contained 10 bases not matched to a gene. The CDR3 is CASSYGASGFYNEQFF. The DNA of the CDR3 is TGTGCCAGCAGTTATGGGGCTAGCGGCTTTTACAATGAGCAGTTCTTC.

This clonotype has only a few counts. The V gene is TRBV20-1, the J gene TRBJ1-4; D unclear. The CDR3 covers 15 residues. Germline CDR1 reads DFQATT; CDR2 reads SNEGSKA (reference sequence). Trimming left V 5 bases short and J 9 bases short, with 22 bases between. This chain's CDR3 is CSAPILPGGPQKLFF. CDR3 DNA sequence: TGCAGTGCTCCCATTCTCCCGGGCGGGCCTCAAAAACTGTTTTTT.

This clonotype has only a few counts. The chain carries TRBV29-1 and TRBJ2-7, with 7 bases identical to TRBD2. J lost 4 bases, V lost 4 bases, and 4 bases had no gene match. CDR3 length: 12 amino acids. The V gene's germline CDR1 is SQVTM and CDR2 ANQGSEA. Here the CDR3 DNA reads TGCAGCGTTGCGGGAGGAGGGTACGAGCAGTACTTC. Encoded protein: CSVAGGGYEQYF.

V is TRBV7-2 and J is TRBJ2-5; no clear D gene. Germline CDR1 is SGHTA and CDR2 is FQGNSA. V lost 1 base and J lost 1, with 13 bases in between. CDR3 length equals 16 residues. CDR3 DNA sequence: TGTGCCAGCAGCTTAGAGAACAGATTTTTCCAAGAGACCCAGTACTTC. This sequence encodes CASSLENRFFQETQYF. Full variable domain (outside the CDR3, taken from reference TRBV7-2 and TRBJ2-5): GAGVSQSPSNKVTEKGKDVELRCDPISGHTALYWYRQSLGQGLEFLIYFQGNSAPDKSGLPSDRFSAERTGGSVSTLTIQRTQQEDSAVYLCASSLENRFFQETQYFGPGTRLLVL.

The CDR3 region is CASSPVGSPLHF. The CDR3 DNA sequence: TGTGCCAGCAGTCCCGTTGGTTCACCCCTCCACTTT. The chain is built from TRBV12-3 or TRBV12-4 and TRBJ1-6; no reliable D call. The CDR3 consists of 12 residues. V lost 5 bases and J 9 bases, leaving 8 bases between the germline ends.

This clonotype occurred a few times. The chain recombines TRBV12-3 or TRBV12-4 with TRBJ1-2; D is perhaps TRBD1 (6 bases). The V and J ends lost 6 bases and 2 bases respectively, with 13 bases between them. This CDR3 region has 14 residues. The CDR3 is CASRIADRNYGYTF. The CDR3 bases are TGTGCCAGCAGGATCGCGGACAGAAACTATGGCTACACCTTC.

The chain employs TRBV10-3 and TRBJ2-7, with D unclear. The ends were cut back, 1 base at V and 2 bases at J, with 9 bases in the middle. The germline V gene encodes CDR1 ENHRY and CDR2 SYGVKD. This CDR3 region has 14 residues. CDR3 in amino acids: CAISELQGPYEQYF. The CDR3 DNA is TGTGCCATCAGTGAGTTACAAGGCCCCTACGAGCAGTACTTC.